The T cell receptor (beta chain) described here comes from a study of blood T cell repertoires in COVID-19. Libraries were prepared by immunoSEQ multiplex PCR; TCRdb keeps only in-frame clonotypes and omits some of them. This sample has approximately 60,000 clones, with almost 80% found just once. The ends lost 4 bases at V and 8 bases at J; junction bases unmatched: 18. CDR3 length equals 17 residues. Germline V gives CDR1 LNHDA, CDR2 SQIVND (reference sequence). The source material was peripheral blood. This sequence was found in a man aged 55 to 70 with acute or convalescent COVID-19. The rearrangement uses TRBV19 and TRBJ1-1; 8 bases match TRBD1. In DNA form, the CDR3 reads TGTGCCAGTAGTACGGTCGCAGGGGGCGCGGGAACGGCAGAAGCTTTCTTT. Translating it yields CASSTVAGGAGTAEAFF.